This TCR beta chain stems from a study of shared clonotypes between healthy human individuals. Study observations and caveats: Non-shared clonotypes had lower generation probabilities than clonotypes shared by all four sorted-subset donors.

Generated by immunoSEQ multiplex PCR, the TCRdb table keeps only in-frame clones and is missing some. The sample gives roughly 760,000 clones, about 74% of which show up once; under 2% is in the top ten. The sample holds a few counts of this clone. The antigen is not known. Researchers partitioned CD4+ cells into CD45RA+ naive and CD45RA-negative memory subsets. This CDR3 is built from 12 residues. Trimming took 7 bases from V and 8 from J, leaving 15 bases between them. Per the germline V gene, CDR1 is SQVTM and CDR2 is ANQGSEA. V gene TRBV29-1 combines with J gene TRBJ2-1; D gene ambiguous. Sequenced input: memory CD4+ T cells sorted from blood. Subset defined: CD45RA-negative fraction. The receptor was isolated from a woman aged 25-40 years in good health. The CDR3 DNA sequence: TGCAGCGGGCTGGTCTCTAGGCATGAGCAGTTCTTC. Its protein product is CSGLVSRHEQFF.